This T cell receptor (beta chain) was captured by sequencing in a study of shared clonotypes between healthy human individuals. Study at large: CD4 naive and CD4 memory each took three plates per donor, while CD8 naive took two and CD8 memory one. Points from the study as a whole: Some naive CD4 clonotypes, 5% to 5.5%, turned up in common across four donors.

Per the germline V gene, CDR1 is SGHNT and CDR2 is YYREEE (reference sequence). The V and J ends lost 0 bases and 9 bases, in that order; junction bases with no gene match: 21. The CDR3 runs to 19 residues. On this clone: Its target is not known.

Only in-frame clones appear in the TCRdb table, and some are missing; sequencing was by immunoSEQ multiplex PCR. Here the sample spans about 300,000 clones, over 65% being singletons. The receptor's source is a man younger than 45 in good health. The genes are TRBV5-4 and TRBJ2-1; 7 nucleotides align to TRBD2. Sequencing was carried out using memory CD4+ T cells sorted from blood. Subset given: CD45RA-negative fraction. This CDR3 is CASSLEGTIITRLVGEQFF. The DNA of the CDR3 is TGTGCCAGCAGCTTGGAAGGGACTATAATAACCCGGCTAGTTGGTGAGCAGTTCTTC. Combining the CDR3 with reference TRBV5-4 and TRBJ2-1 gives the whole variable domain ETGVTQSPTHLIKTRGQQVTLRCSSQSGHNTVSWYQQALGQGPQFIFQYYREEENGRGNFPPRFSGLQFPNYSSELNVNALELDDSALYLCASSLEGTIITRLVGEQFFGPGTRLTVL.